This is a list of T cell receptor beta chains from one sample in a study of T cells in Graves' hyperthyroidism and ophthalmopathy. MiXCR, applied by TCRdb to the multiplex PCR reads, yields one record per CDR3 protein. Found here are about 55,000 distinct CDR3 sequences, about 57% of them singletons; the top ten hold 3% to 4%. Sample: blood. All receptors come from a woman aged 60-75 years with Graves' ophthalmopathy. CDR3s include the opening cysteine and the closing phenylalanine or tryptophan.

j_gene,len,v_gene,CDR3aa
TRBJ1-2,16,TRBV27,CASSLGVGGSNYGYTF
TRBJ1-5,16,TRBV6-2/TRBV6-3,CASSYRTGVRDQPQHF
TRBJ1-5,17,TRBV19,CASSIARGVGRDQPQHF
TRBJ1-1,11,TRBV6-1,CASTGETEAFF
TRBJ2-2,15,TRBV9,CASTGRQGTTGELFF
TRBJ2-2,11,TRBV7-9,CASSLWEELFF
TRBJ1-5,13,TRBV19,CASRGQLNQPQHF
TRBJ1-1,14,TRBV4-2,CASNGDTKNTEAFF
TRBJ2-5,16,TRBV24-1,CATSDWGTSGQETQYF
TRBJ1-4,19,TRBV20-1,CSAGVGGSEGVATNEKLFF
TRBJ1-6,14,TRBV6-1,CASSGGAFVSPLHF
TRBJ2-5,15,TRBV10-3,CAISEKTGGMKTQYF
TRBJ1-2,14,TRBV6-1,CASRKQGDRYGYTF
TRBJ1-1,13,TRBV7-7,CASSFSESTEAFF
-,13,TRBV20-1,CSARDRDHQPQYF
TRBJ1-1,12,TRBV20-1,CSARQGGTEAFF